The 20 T cell receptor beta chains presented below share a single source sample, sequenced in a study of control samples from healthy donors and cancer patients. Only in-frame clones appear in the TCRdb table, and some are missing; sequencing was by immunoSEQ multiplex PCR. The sample lists 110,000 to 150,000 clones, roughly 94% seen once, with around 14% in the top ten. Sequencing was carried out using blood. All receptors derive from a man aged 35 to 55 in good health.

The chain is built from TRBV10-2 and TRBJ1-1; TRBD1 agrees at 7 bases. Germline trimming cut 11 bases from V and 1 base from J; bases unmatched to any gene: 7. Looked up from germline, CDR1 is WSHSY and CDR2 is SAAADI. The CDR3 consists of 13 residues. DNA of the CDR3: TGCGCCTCAACCGGGACAGCGAACACTGAAGCTTTCTTT. Amino acids: CASTGTANTEAFF.

This chain connects TRBV29-1 to TRBJ2-1; D ambiguous. Germline CDR1 reads SQVTM; CDR2 reads ANQGSEA. The ends were cut back, 2 bases at V and 0 bases at J, with 8 bases in the middle. CDR3 length: 14 amino acids. The CDR3 spells CSVESSSSYNEQFF. The DNA of the CDR3 is TGCAGCGTTGAATCCAGCAGCTCCTACAATGAGCAGTTCTTC.

This sequence joins TRBV13 and TRBJ1-3; D gene uncertain. This CDR3 is 17 amino acids long. Germline assignment: CDR1 PRHDT and CDR2 FYEKMQ (reference sequence). Trimming removed 8 bases at V and 3 bases at J, with 23 bases between. The CDR3 DNA follows: TGTGCCAGCGCTCCCTTAAAAATGGGGTTAGGTGGAAACACCATATATTTT. It specifies CASAPLKMGLGGNTIYF. The full variable domain, its missing parts supplied by reference TRBV13 and TRBJ1-3, is AAGVIQSPRHLIKEKRETATLKCYPIPRHDTVYWYQQGPGQDPQFLISFYEKMQSDKGSIPDRFSAQQFSDYHSELNMSSLELGDSALYFCASAPLKMGLGGNTIYFGEGSWLTVV.

The chain joins TRBV9 to TRBJ1-1; TRBD1 might be the D (5 bases). This CDR3 spans 14 amino acids. Trimming shortened V by 2 bases and J by 6 bases, and 14 bases separated the two germline ends. Looked up from germline, CDR1 is SGDLS and CDR2 is YYNGEE. CDR3 bases: TGTGCCAGCAGCGTCGGGGCGAGGGCATCTGAAGCTTTCTTT. Its protein product is CASSVGARASEAFF. Drawing the rest from reference TRBV9 and TRBJ1-1, the complete variable domain is DSGVTQTPKHLITATGQRVTLRCSPRSGDLSVYWYQQSLDQGLQFLIQYYNGEERAKGNILERFSAQQFPDLHSELNLSSLELGDSALYFCASSVGARASEAFFGQGTRLTVV.

This chain links TRBV9 with TRBJ2-3; 7 bases match TRBD2. Trimming at V came to 2 bases and at J to 6 bases, leaving 15 bases not matched to a gene. Germline CDR1 and CDR2: SGDLS and YYNGEE. The CDR3 length is 17 residues. As DNA, the CDR3 is TGTGCCAGCAGCGTTGGGGTGACTAGCCGGTGGTCTGATACGCAGTATTTT. It encodes CASSVGVTSRWSDTQYF.

This sequence joins TRBV2 and TRBJ1-2, with 7 bases fitting TRBD1. CDR1 is SNHLY and CDR2 is FYNNEI in the germline V gene. After removal of 8 bases from V and 2 bases from J, the junction contained 5 bases not matched to a gene. The CDR3 contains 13 residues. The chain's CDR3 is CASPEGQNYGYTF. CDR3 sequence (DNA): TGTGCCAGCCCCGAGGGACAGAACTATGGCTACACCTTC.

V usage is TRBV18 and J usage is TRBJ2-6; D gene unclear. Trimming took off 1 base at V and 1 base at J, with 11 bases between the two ends. The germline V gene encodes CDR1 KGHSH and CDR2 LQKENI. The CDR3 contains 17 residues. CDR3 DNA sequence: TGTGCCAGCTCACCACTAGGACGGGCGTCTGGGGCCAACGTCCTGACTTTC. Translating it yields CASSPLGRASGANVLTF. The full variable domain, in which reference TRBV18 and TRBJ2-6 provide the parts outside the CDR3, is NAGVMQNPRHLVRRRGQEARLRCSPMKGHSHVYWYRQLPEEGLKFMVYLQKENIIDESGMPKERFSAEFPKEGPSILRIQQVVRGDSAAYFCASSPLGRASGANVLTFGAGSRLTVL.

The rearrangement uses TRBV7-9 and TRBJ2-5; TRBD2 matches at 10 bases. CDR1 SEHNR and CDR2 FQNEAQ come from the germline V gene (reference sequence). This CDR3 contains 16 residues. Trimming cost V 1 base and J 5 bases; bases outside gene matches: 7. The DNA of the CDR3 is TGTGCCAGCAGCTTAGGGAGCGGGGGGGCCTTGGAGACCCAGTACTTC. This codes for CASSLGSGGALETQYF.

The rearrangement uses TRBV30 and TRBJ2-2; no reliable D call. CDR3 length: 13 residues. The germline gives CDR1 GTSNPN, CDR2 SVGIG (reference sequence). V was clipped by 1 base and J by 2 bases, with 5 bases between them. The chain's CDR3 is CAWSGLNTGELFF. CDR3 DNA sequence: TGTGCCTGGAGTGGGCTTAACACCGGGGAGCTGTTTTTT.

The rearrangement joins TRBV18 to TRBJ2-3; 8 nucleotides match TRBD1. V dropped 5 bases and J dropped 8; count of bases not matched to a gene: 6. Germline V gene data show CDR1 as KGHSH and CDR2 as LQKENI. The CDR3 consists of 13 residues. CDR3 bases: TGTGCCAGCTCAGCCGGACAGGGCGGTACGCAGTATTTT. Its protein product is CASSAGQGGTQYF.

The V gene is TRBV5-4, the J gene TRBJ1-1, with 8 bases that match TRBD1. J lost 4 bases, V lost 3 bases, and 8 bases had no gene match. CDR1 is SGHNT, CDR2 YYREEE, per germline (reference sequence). This CDR3 spans 15 amino acids. As DNA, the CDR3 is TGTGCCAGCAGCTCCACCACGACAGGGGCCACTGAAGCTTTCTTT. Translation gives CASSSTTTGATEAFF.

This sequence joins TRBV19 and TRBJ2-7, with 8 bases matching TRBD1. CDR3 length: 14 amino acids. Germline-derived CDR1 and CDR2 are LNHDA and SQIVND (reference sequence). V dropped 0 bases and J dropped 3; count of bases not matched to a gene: 1. The CDR3 sequence is CASSIEQGDYEQYF. Here the CDR3 DNA reads TGTGCCAGTAGTATAGAACAGGGGGACTACGAGCAGTACTTC.

The V call is TRBV15, the J call TRBJ2-7; maybe TRBD2 (5 bases). The germline V and J ends were trimmed by 1 base and 4 bases, with 8 bases remaining between them. The CDR3 runs to 13 residues. Germline V gene lookup returns CDR1 LNHNV and CDR2 YYDKDF (reference sequence). The CDR3: CATSRAEGYEQYF. CDR3 nucleotide sequence: TGTGCCACCAGCAGAGCTGAGGGTTACGAGCAGTACTTC.

V is TRBV28 and J is TRBJ2-7; 7 positions agree with TRBD1. Trimming took 3 bases from V and 7 from J; bases not matched to a gene: 9. Germline CDR1 MDHEN, CDR2 SYDVKM. This CDR3 has 14 amino acids. The CDR3 nucleotides are TGTGCCAGCAGTTTGTACCGGACAGGCCGGGAGCAGTACTTC. Its protein product is CASSLYRTGREQYF.

The rearrangement links TRBV19 to TRBJ1-1, with D unresolved. The V and J ends lost 3 bases and 1 base respectively, with 6 bases between them. There are 13 residues in the CDR3. Germline CDR1 reads LNHDA; CDR2 reads SQIVND (reference sequence). CDR3 in DNA: TGTGCCAGTAGTATTGGAAAGAACACTGAAGCTTTCTTT. Amino acid sequence: CASSIGKNTEAFF.

The J gene is TRBJ1-5, the V gene TRBV6-6, with D possibly being TRBD1 (5 bases). Germline loops: CDR1 MNHNY, CDR2 SVGAGI (reference sequence). With 6 bases removed from V and 6 bases from J, the gap between germline ends came to 15 bases. The CDR3 consists of 14 residues. CDR3 residues: CASRPDRGGQPQHF. Written as DNA, the CDR3 is TGTGCCAGCAGACCCGACAGAGGCGGTCAGCCCCAGCATTTT.

The chain couples TRBV5-6 to TRBJ1-1, with TRBD1 matching over 7 bases. Trimming removed 4 bases from V and 4 bases from J; junction bases left unmatched: 4. This CDR3 spans 13 amino acids. Germline CDR1 reads SGHDT; CDR2 reads YYEEEE. CDR3 amino acids: CASSVDRATEAFF. Written as DNA, the CDR3 is TGTGCCAGCAGCGTTGACAGGGCCACTGAAGCTTTCTTT.

The CDR3 sequence is CASSLGGKGYTF. The CDR3 nucleotides are TGTGCCAGCAGCTTAGGCGGGAAGGGCTACACCTTC. The chain recombines TRBV7-9 with TRBJ1-2; unclear D gene. V was shortened by 1 base and J by 8 bases, with 8 bases between the two germline ends. Germline CDR1 is SEHNR and CDR2 is FQNEAQ (reference sequence). This CDR3 is built from 12 residues. Combining the CDR3 with reference TRBV7-9 and TRBJ1-2 gives the whole variable domain DTGVSQNPRHKITKRGQNVTFRCDPISEHNRLYWYRQTLGQGPEFLTYFQNEAQLEKSRLLSDRFSAERPKGSFSTLEIQRTEQGDSAMYLCASSLGGKGYTFGSGTRLTVV.

V usage is TRBV11-2 and J usage is TRBJ2-1; D is uncertain. Deletions cut 1 base from V and 5 bases from J, with 9 bases between. The CDR3 loop spans 14 amino acids. Germline CDR1 reads SGHAT; CDR2 reads FQNNGV. The CDR3 nucleotides are TGTGCCAGCAGCTTAGGATATCGTAACAATGAGCAGTTCTTC. It specifies CASSLGYRNNEQFF.

V and J are TRBV6-6 and TRBJ1-1; D remains ambiguous. Per germline, CDR1 MNHNY and CDR2 SVGAGI (reference sequence). This CDR3 region has 13 residues. V was shortened by 0 bases and J by 1 base, with 3 bases between the two germline ends. The DNA of the CDR3 is TGTGCCAGCAGTTACTCGGAGAACACTGAAGCTTTCTTT. It encodes CASSYSENTEAFF.